This T cell receptor (beta chain) was identified in a study of T-cell reconstitution after alpha-beta-depleted transplantation in children. The CDR3 totals 14 residues. V was trimmed by 0 bases and J by 3 bases, leaving 12 bases between them. Germline assignment: CDR1 DFQATT and CDR2 SNEGSKA (reference sequence). During its preparation, the TCRbeta library received unique molecular identifiers. TCRdb ran MiXCR on the PCR reads and lists one entry per CDR3 protein. The table lists 80,000 to 100,000 distinct CDR3 sequences, 23% of them singletons. Sequences were derived from PBMCs, sampled before TCRalphabeta/CD19-depleted stem cell transplant. The chain joins TRBV20-1 to TRBJ2-7, with TRBD2 as a possible D gene (6 bases). This TCR derives from a boy aged 2 to 10 with acute lymphoblastic leukemia, due to receive a stem cell transplant. The CDR3 loop reads CSARDPERVYEQYF. CDR3 nucleotides: TGCAGTGCTAGAGATCCCGAGCGGGTCTACGAGCAGTACTTC.